This TCR beta chain is drawn from a study of T cells in women clearing cervical HPV infection. Study-level information: Cases were women with histologically confirmed HPV16-related CIN3 or worse, including a couple of invasive cancers.

Of note for this clone: The read halts 3 residues ahead of the CDR3 end, with the missing end drawn from the germline J gene.

This CDR3 spans 15 amino acids. V lost 1 base and J lost 7, with 19 bases in between. The V gene's germline CDR1 is DFQATT and CDR2 SNEGSKA (reference sequence). Profiling relied on immunoSEQ multiplex PCR, and the TCRdb table lists in-frame clones only, not all of them. The sample totals more than 25,000 clones. The specimen was blood buffy coat. The J gene is TRBJ1-1, the V gene TRBV20-1, with D perhaps TRBD1 (6 bases). The clonotype originates from a woman between 18 and 70 years old with a cervical HPV16 infection that either progressed to CIN3+ or cleared (not recorded which). CDR3 in amino acids: CSARGGRGGRDEAFF. The DNA read from the CDR3 is TGCAGTGCTAGAGGGGGGAGAGGGGGAAGAGATGAA.